This record looks at one TCR beta chain sequence and its context. Its antigen is not identified. The record originates from a study of regulatory T cells in long-lasting Graves disease. Overall study: Persistent Graves' disease denoted over 5 years of antithyroid drugs plus positive TSH receptor antibodies. Broader study findings: Persistent disease preferred TRBV28, TRBJ1-2 and TRBJ2-5.

CDR1 MGHDK and CDR2 SYGVNS come from the germline V gene. The CDR3 consists of 12 residues. V gave up 5 bases and J gave up 6 bases, with 11 bases separating them. Relying on iRepertoire HTBI primers and Arm-PCR of CDR3 regions, the team built TCR beta libraries. One entry per CDR3 protein, called by TCRdb with MiXCR from the multiplex PCR reads. The data hold a few hundred thousand distinct CDR3 sequences, with around 23% observed a single time. Sample time point: persistent/refractory GD, antithyroid drugs over 5 years with positive TRAb. From PBMCs, RNA was extracted and then used to make the TCR library.

The specimen was peripheral blood mononuclear cells (PBMCs), collected when the disease was refractory, from a patient treated with antithyroid drugs. This rearrangement joins TRBV25-1 to TRBJ2-7; possibly TRBD2 for D (5 bases). The sequence came from a female donor with Graves disease. The CDR3 DNA reads TGTGCCAGCAGTTTCCCCAGCGGCGAGCAGTACTTC. It encodes CASSFPSGEQYF.